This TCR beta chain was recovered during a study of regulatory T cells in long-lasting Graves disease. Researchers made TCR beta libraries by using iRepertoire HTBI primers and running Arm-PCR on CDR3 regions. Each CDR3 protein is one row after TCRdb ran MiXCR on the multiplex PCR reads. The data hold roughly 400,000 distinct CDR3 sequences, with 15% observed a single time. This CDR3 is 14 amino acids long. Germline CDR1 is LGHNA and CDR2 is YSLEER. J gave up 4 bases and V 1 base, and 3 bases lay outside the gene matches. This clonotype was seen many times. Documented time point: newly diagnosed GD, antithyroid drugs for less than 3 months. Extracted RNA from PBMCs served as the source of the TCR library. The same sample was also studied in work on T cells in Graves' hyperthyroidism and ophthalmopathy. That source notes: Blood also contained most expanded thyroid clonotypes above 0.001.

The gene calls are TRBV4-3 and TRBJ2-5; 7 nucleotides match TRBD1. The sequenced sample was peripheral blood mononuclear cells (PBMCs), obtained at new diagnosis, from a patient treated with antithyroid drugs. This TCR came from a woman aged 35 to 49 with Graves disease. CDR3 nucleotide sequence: TGCGCCAGCAGCCAAGGCTCAGGGGGAGAGACCCAGTACTTC. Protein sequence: CASSQGSGGETQYF.